The T cell receptor beta chain described here comes from a study of T cells after yellow fever vaccination. Study context: Some fractions had low cell numbers, and these were prepared with SMART-Seq v4 Ultra Low Input. Whole-study results and caveats: Weaker, the secondary response peaked sooner, at day 5 versus 15. Most primary-vaccination clones recurred post-booster (under 98% CD4, roughly 91% CD8).

This clonotype was detected only a few times. The antigen is unknown. UMIs were added to TCR cDNA along with a universal primer site when it was made by 5'RACE template switching. Each CDR3 protein is one row after TCRdb ran MiXCR on the 5' RACE reads. The sample has under 95,000 distinct CDR3 sequences, more than 5.5% seen once. This receptor was taken from a man in his late teens or twenties who received the YFV17D yellow fever vaccine. The material was CD8+ T cells sorted from PBMCs, obtained more than 8 days after the first yellow fever vaccination.

The CDR3 coding sequence is TGTGCCAGCAGCTCAAAGGTCTACGAGCAGTACTTC. This encodes CASSSKVYEQYF. The rearrangement uses TRBV11-2 and TRBJ2-7, with no clear D. Looked up from germline, CDR1 is SGHAT and CDR2 is FQNNGV. V was clipped by 4 bases and J by 3 bases, with 7 bases between them. There are 12 residues in the CDR3.